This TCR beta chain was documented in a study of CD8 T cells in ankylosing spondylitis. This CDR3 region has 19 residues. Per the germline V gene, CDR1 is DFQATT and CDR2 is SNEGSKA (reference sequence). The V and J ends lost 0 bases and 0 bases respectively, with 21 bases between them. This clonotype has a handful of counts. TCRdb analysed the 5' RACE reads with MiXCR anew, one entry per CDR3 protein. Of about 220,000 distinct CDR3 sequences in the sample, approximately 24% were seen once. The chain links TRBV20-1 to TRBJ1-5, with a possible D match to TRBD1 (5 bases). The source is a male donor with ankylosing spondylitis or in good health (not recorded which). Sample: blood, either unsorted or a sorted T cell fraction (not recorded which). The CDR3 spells CSARDLNTAGFNSNQPQHF. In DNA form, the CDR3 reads TGCAGTGCTAGAGATCTTAATACGGCAGGGTTCAATAGCAATCAGCCCCAGCATTTT.